This T cell receptor beta chain came from a study of T-cell reconstitution after alpha-beta-depleted transplantation in children. The CDR3 covers 21 residues. V shed 0 bases and J 5 bases; nucleotides not matched to a gene: 18. Germline V CDR1 and CDR2: SGHAT, FQNNGV. Concerning this clonotype itself: The antigen is unknown.

TCRbeta library preparation incorporated unique molecular identifiers. TCRdb ran MiXCR on the PCR reads and lists one entry per CDR3 protein. The table shows 900,000 or so distinct CDR3 sequences, with about 15% occurring only once. Study conclusions and caveats: Several hundred expanded graft clones reportedly supplied alpha-beta T cells about two months after transplant. T-cell counts and diversity at one year post-transplant came mainly from newly produced T cells.

The sequence was obtained from a male patient between 5 and 17 years old who had a stem cell transplant for acute lymphoblastic leukemia, so the T cells may come from the graft donor. J is TRBJ2-1 and V is TRBV11-2; the match to TRBD1 covers 11 bases. This specimen consisted of PBMCs, mostly from graft donor cells, obtained 360 days after TCRalphabeta/CD19-depleted stem cell transplant. The CDR3 protein is CASSLDRGNRDGQGADNEQFF. The CDR3 DNA reads as TGTGCCAGCAGCTTAGATAGGGGCAACCGGGACGGACAGGGGGCGGACAATGAGCAGTTCTTC.